The 5 T cell receptor beta chains reported below all come from one sample, sequenced in a study of follicular helper T cells after annual influenza vaccination. The table came from immunoSEQ multiplex PCR; TCRdb's copy has only in-frame clones and leaves some out. The sample shows about 9,400 clones, roughly 82% of them seen only once. Time point defined: 2015-2016 season, pre-vaccination. The sequences come from CXCR5+ CD38- circulating T follicular helper cells from blood, collected on the day of influenza vaccination. Indicated subset: circulating Tfh, non-naive CD4+CXCR5+PD-1+ (ICOS+CD38+ or ICOS-CD38-). Receptors originate from an adult who received the influenza vaccine.

The CDR3 protein is CASSLLGSSTDTQYF. As DNA, the CDR3 is TGTGCCAGCAGCTTACTCGGCTCTAGCACAGATACGCAGTATTTT. The chain joins TRBV13 to TRBJ2-3, with D unresolved. This CDR3 contains 15 residues. The germline V and J ends were trimmed by 2 bases and 0 bases, with 9 bases remaining between them. The V gene's germline CDR1 is PRHDT and CDR2 FYEKMQ (reference sequence).

This clone was observed a few times. The chain joins TRBV11-2 to TRBJ1-2; D is ambiguous. CDR3 size: 15 residues. Germline loops: CDR1 SGHAT, CDR2 FQNNGV. Trimming took off 3 bases at V and 0 bases at J, with 11 bases between the two ends. Written as DNA, the CDR3 is TGTGCCAGCAGCTTTCGGCAGGCTTCTAACTATGGCTACACCTTC. Translation: CASSFRQASNYGYTF.

This clone was counted a single time. The gene calls are TRBV6-9 and TRBJ2-3; D gene uncertain. The CDR3 contains 14 residues. The V gene lost 3 bases and the J gene lost 2 bases, with 9 bases spanning the gap. Germline assignment: CDR1 MNHGY and CDR2 SVAAGI. CDR3: CASSYDPDTDTQYF. CDR3 nucleotide sequence: TGTGCCAGCAGTTACGATCCCGACACAGATACGCAGTATTTT.

The chain uses TRBV28 and TRBJ1-1, with D unresolved. The CDR3 runs to 15 residues. The V end lost 5 bases, the J end lost 0 bases, and 13 bases lay between the germline ends. Germline V gene lookup returns CDR1 MDHEN and CDR2 SYDVKM. The DNA of the CDR3 is TGTGCCAGCAGTGAATATAGACGGATGAACACTGAAGCTTTCTTT. Translated: CASSEYRRMNTEAFF.

This chain joins TRBV7-8 and TRBJ2-4; tentative D call: TRBD2 (6 bases). The CDR3 has 14 amino acids. Looked up from germline, CDR1 is SGHVS and CDR2 is FQNEAQ. V lost 5 bases and J lost 0, with 8 bases in between. The CDR3: CASSAGGAKNIQYF. The CDR3 DNA follows: TGTGCCAGCAGCGCCGGGGGAGCCAAAAACATTCAGTACTTC.